These T cell receptor beta chains were read from a single sample in a study of vaccination and CD4 T cells after COVID-19. These receptors have no known antigen. TCRdb re-analysed the PCR reads in MiXCR, keeping a single row per CDR3 protein. Of some 10,000 distinct CDR3 sequences listed, 45% to 60% are singletons. Sequencing input: CD4+ T cells from blood, cultured in vitro. These receptors were obtained from a human donor who had recovered from COVID-19. CDR3s include the opening cysteine and the closing phenylalanine or tryptophan. Fields, in order: clone size, D gene, J gene, V gene, CDR3 protein, CDR3 DNA. A D gene is named only where the DNA matches it firmly. Not every row has a clone size; where given, it reads once, few, many or a size class.

clone size: -; D gene: -; J gene: TRBJ2-1; V gene: TRBV5-1; CDR3 protein: CASSLVGLGINEQFF; CDR3 DNA: TGCGCCAGCAGCTTGGTAGGGTTAGGAATAAATGAGCAGTTCTTC
clone size: -; D gene: TRBD2; J gene: TRBJ2-7; V gene: TRBV6-2/TRBV6-3; CDR3 protein: CASSYGGLAGRYEQYF; CDR3 DNA: TGTGCCAGCAGTTACGGGGGACTAGCGGGCCGTTACGAGCAGTACTTC
clone size: -; D gene: -; J gene: TRBJ2-3; V gene: TRBV20-1; CDR3 protein: CSALRRTPRGTDTQYF; CDR3 DNA: TGCAGTGCTCTACGCCGGACTCCCCGTGGCACAGATACGCAGTATTTT
clone size: few; D gene: -; J gene: TRBJ1-6; V gene: TRBV6-1; CDR3 protein: CASRETGTPLHF; CDR3 DNA: TGTGCCAGCAGAGAAACAGGGACACCCCTCCACTTT
clone size: once; D gene: -; J gene: TRBJ1-2; V gene: TRBV3-1; CDR3 protein: CASSSRGGYGYTF; CDR3 DNA: TGTGCCAGCAGCTCCCGAGGGGGCTATGGCTACACCTTC
clone size: -; D gene: TRBD1; J gene: TRBJ2-7; V gene: TRBV7-8; CDR3 protein: CASSLMDRGHEQYF; CDR3 DNA: TGTGCCAGCAGCTTAATGGACAGGGGCCACGAGCAGTACTTC
clone size: -; D gene: -; J gene: TRBJ1-6; V gene: TRBV6-1; CDR3 protein: CASSQAHPSYNSPLHF; CDR3 DNA: TGTGCCAGCAGCCAGGCACATCCCTCCTATAATTCACCCCTCCACTTT
clone size: -; D gene: -; J gene: TRBJ1-6; V gene: TRBV19; CDR3 protein: CASSIRGYDSPLHF; CDR3 DNA: TGTGCCAGTAGTATAAGGGGATACGATTCACCCCTCCACTTT
clone size: -; D gene: -; J gene: TRBJ2-6; V gene: TRBV21-1; CDR3 protein: CASSKESAASSGANVLTF; CDR3 DNA: TGTGCCAGCAGCAAAGAGAGTGCAGCTAGCTCTGGGGCCAACGTCCTGACTTTC
clone size: few; D gene: -; J gene: TRBJ2-5; V gene: TRBV20-1; CDR3 protein: CSARVDYQETQYF; CDR3 DNA: TGCAGTGCTAGAGTGGACTACCAAGAGACCCAGTACTTC